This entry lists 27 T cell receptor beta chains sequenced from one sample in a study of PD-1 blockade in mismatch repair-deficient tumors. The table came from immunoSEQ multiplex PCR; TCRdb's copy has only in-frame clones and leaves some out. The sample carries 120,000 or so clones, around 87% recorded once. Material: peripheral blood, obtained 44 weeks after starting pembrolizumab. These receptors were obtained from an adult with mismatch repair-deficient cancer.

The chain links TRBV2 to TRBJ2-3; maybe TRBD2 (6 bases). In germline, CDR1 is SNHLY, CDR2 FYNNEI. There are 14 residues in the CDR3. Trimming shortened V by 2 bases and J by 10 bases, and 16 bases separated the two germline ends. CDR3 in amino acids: CASSEIAEGQAQYF. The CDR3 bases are TGTGCCAGCAGTGAAATAGCGGAGGGTCAGGCGCAGTATTTT.

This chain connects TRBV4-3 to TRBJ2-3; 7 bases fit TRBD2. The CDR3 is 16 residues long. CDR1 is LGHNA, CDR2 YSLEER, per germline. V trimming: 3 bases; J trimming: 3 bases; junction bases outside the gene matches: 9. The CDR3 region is CASSQENSGVTDTQYF. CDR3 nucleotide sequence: TGCGCCAGCAGCCAGGAAAACAGCGGGGTTACAGATACGCAGTATTTT.

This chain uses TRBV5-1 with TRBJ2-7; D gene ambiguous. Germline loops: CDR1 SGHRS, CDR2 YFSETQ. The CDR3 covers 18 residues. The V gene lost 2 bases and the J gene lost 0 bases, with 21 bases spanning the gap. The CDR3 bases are TGCGCCAGCAGCTTTCTACCGCGAGTCGCGGCTTTCTCCTACGAGCAGTACTTC. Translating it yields CASSFLPRVAAFSYEQYF.

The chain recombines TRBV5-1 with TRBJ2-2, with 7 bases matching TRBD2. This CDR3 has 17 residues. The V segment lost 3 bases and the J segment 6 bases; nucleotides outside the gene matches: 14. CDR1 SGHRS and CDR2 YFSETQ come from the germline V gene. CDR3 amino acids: CASSSMAGRERAGELFF. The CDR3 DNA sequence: TGCGCCAGCAGCTCGATGGCTGGGCGGGAGCGGGCCGGGGAGCTGTTTTTT.

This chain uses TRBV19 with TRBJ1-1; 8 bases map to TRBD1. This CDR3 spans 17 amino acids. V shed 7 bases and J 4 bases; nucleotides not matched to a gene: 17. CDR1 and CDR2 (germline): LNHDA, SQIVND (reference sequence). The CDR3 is CASINSGTGLVGTEAFF. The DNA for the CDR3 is TGTGCCAGTATTAACTCCGGGACAGGACTAGTGGGCACTGAAGCTTTCTTT.

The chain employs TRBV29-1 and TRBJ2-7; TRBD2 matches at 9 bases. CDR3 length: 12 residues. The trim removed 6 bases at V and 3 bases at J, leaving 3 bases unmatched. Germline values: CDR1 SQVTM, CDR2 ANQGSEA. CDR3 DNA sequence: TGCAGCGTCAGGACTAGCGACTACGAGCAGTACTTC. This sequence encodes CSVRTSDYEQYF.

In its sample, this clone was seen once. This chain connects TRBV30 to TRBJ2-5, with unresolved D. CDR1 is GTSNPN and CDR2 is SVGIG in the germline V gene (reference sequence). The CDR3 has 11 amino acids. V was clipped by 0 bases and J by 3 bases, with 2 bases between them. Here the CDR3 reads CAWSVKETQYF. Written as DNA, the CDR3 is TGTGCCTGGAGTGTAAAAGAGACCCAGTACTTC.

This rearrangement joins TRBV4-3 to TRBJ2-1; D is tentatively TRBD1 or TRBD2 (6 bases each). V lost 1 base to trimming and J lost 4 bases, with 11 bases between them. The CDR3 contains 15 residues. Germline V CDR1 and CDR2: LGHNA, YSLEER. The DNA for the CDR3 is TGCGCCAGCAGCCAAGGGAGAGGGGGGTACAATGAGCAGTTCTTC. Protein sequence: CASSQGRGGYNEQFF.

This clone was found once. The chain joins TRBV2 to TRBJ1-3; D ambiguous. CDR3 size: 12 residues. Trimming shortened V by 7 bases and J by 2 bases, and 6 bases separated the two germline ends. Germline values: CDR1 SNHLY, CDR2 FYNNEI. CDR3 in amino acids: CASTAAGNTIYF. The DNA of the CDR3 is TGTGCCAGCACTGCAGCTGGAAACACCATATATTTT.

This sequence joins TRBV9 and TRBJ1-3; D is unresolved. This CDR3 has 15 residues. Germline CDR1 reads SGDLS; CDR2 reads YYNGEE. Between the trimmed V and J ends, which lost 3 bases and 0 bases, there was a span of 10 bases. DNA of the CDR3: TGTGCCAGCAGCGCCGACATTCCCTCTGGAAACACCATATATTTT. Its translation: CASSADIPSGNTIYF.

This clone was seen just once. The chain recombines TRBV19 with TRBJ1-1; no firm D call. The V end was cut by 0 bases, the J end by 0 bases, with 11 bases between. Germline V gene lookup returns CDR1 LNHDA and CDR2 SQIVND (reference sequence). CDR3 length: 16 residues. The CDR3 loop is CASSIEGGNMNTEAFF. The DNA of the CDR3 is TGTGCCAGTAGTATAGAAGGAGGTAATATGAACACTGAAGCTTTCTTT.

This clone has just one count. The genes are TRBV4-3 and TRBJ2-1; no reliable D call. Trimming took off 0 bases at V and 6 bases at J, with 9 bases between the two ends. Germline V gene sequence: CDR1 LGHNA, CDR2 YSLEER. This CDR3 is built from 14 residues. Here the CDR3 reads CASSQEGDFNEQFF. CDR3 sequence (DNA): TGCGCCAGCAGCCAAGAAGGAGATTTCAATGAGCAGTTCTTC.

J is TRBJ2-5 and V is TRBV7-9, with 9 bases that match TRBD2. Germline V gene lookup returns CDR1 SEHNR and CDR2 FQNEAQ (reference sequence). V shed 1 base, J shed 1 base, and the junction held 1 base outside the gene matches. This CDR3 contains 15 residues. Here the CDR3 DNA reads TGTGCCAGCAGCTTAGGACTAGCGGTCCAAGAGACCCAGTACTTC. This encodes CASSLGLAVQETQYF.

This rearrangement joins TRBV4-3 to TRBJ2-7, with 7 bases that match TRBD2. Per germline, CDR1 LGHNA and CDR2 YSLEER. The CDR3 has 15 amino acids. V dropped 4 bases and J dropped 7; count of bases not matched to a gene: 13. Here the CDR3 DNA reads TGCGCCAGCAGCCCCGGGGGGACCAGGAGGTTTGAGCAGTACTTC. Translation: CASSPGGTRRFEQYF.

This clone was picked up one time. As DNA, the CDR3 is TGCGCCATCAGCTCGCGGGGAGAGACCCAGTACTTC. This translates into CAISSRGETQYF. The genes are TRBV10-2 and TRBJ2-5; tentatively, D is TRBD2 (6 bases). The V gene's germline CDR1 is WSHSY and CDR2 SAAADI. CDR3 length equals 12 residues. V lost 10 bases to trimming and J lost 4 bases, with 13 bases between them.

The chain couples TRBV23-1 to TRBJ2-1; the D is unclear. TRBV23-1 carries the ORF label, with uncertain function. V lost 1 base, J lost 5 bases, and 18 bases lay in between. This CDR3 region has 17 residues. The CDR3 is CASSQCYGSLEDNEQFF. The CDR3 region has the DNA TGCGCCAGCAGTCAATGTTATGGGTCTTTAGAGGACAATGAGCAGTTCTTC.

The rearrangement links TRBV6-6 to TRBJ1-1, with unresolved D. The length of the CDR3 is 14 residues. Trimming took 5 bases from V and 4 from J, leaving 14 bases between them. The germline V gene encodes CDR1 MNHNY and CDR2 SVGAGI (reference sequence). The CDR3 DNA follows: TGTGCCAGCAGTGGACCTCGAGGCGGCACTGAAGCTTTCTTT. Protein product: CASSGPRGGTEAFF.

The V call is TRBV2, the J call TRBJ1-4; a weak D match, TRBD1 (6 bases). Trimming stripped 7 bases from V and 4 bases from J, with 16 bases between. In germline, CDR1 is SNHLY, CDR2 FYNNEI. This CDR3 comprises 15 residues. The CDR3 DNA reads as TGTGCCAGCACCCTAGGACAGCGTTTTAATGAAAAACTGTTTTTT. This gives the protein CASTLGQRFNEKLFF.

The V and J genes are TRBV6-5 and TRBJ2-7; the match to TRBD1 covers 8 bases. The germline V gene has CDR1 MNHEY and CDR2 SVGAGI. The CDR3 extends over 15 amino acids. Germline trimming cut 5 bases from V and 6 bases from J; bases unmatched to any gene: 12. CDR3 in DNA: TGTGCCAGCAGTCGCGCCGGGCAGGGGGCGGCCGAGCAGTACTTC. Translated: CASSRAGQGAAEQYF.

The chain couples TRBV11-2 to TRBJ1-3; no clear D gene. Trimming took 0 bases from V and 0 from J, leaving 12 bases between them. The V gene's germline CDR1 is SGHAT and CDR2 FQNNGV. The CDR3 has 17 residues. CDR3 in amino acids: CASSLEGSPNSGNTIYF. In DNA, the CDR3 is TGTGCCAGCAGCTTAGAGGGATCCCCAAACTCTGGAAACACCATATATTTT.

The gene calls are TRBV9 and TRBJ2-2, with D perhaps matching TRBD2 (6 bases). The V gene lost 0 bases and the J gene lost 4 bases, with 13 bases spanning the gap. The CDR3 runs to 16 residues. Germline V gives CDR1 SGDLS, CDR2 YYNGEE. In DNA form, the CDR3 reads TGTGCCAGCAGCGTAGTCCCCGGAGCGGGCACCGGGGAGCTGTTTTTT. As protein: CASSVVPGAGTGELFF. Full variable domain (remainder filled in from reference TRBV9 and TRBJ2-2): DSGVTQTPKHLITATGQRVTLRCSPRSGDLSVYWYQQSLDQGLQFLIQYYNGEERAKGNILERFSAQQFPDLHSELNLSSLELGDSALYFCASSVVPGAGTGELFFGEGSRLTVL.

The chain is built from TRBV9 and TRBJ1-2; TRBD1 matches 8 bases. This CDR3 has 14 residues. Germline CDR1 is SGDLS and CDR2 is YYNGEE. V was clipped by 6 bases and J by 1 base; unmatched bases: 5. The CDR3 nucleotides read TGTGCCAGCACCCCGACAGGGGTTAACTATGGCTACACCTTC. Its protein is CASTPTGVNYGYTF.

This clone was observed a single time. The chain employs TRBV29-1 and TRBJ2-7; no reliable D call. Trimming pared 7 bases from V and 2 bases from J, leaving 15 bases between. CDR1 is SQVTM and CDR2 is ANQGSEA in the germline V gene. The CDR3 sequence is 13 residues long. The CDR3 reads CSAADQHPYEQYF. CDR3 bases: TGCAGCGCCGCAGACCAGCACCCCTACGAGCAGTACTTC.

CDR3 amino acids: CASSLRRGETQYF. CDR3 nucleotide sequence: TGTGCCAGCAGTTTACGCAGGGGGGAGACCCAGTACTTC. The rearrangement links TRBV27 to TRBJ2-5; 7 bases fit TRBD1. V shed 2 bases and J 5 bases; nucleotides not matched to a gene: 2. Germline-derived CDR1 and CDR2 are MNHEY and SMNVEV (reference sequence). There are 13 residues in the CDR3.

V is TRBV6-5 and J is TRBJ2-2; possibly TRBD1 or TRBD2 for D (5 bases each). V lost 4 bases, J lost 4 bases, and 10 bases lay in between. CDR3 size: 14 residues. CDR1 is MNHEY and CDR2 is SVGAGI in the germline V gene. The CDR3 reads CASSLKRGTGELFF. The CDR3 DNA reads TGTGCCAGCAGTTTAAAGAGGGGCACCGGGGAGCTGTTTTTT.

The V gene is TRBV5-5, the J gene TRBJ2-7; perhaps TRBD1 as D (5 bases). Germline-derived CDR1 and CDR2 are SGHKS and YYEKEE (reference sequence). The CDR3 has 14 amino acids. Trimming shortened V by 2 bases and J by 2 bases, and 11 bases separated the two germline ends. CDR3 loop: CASSLARGAYEQYF. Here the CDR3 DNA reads TGTGCCAGCAGCTTAGCTAGGGGTGCCTACGAGCAGTACTTC.

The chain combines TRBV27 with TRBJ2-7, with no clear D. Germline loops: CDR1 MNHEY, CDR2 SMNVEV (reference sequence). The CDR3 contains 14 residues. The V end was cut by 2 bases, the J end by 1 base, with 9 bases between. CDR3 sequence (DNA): TGTGCCAGCAGTTTAAACCCCCATTCCTACGAGCAGTACTTC. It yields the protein CASSLNPHSYEQYF.